Given below is one T cell receptor beta chain in context. Sequencing used immunoSEQ multiplex PCR; TCRdb keeps in-frame clones, though not all of them. The sample comprises a few hundred thousand clones, about 80% of which are singletons, and more than 15% rests with the top ten. This sample was taken from a study of blood T cell repertoires in COVID-19. Study-level information: Samples representing acute and convalescent COVID-19 were sourced from the United States, Italy and Spain. T cells, B-cell-depleted T cells, or PBMCs supplied cDNA or gDNA.

Patients at the Seattle site were enrolled during active infection and followed longitudinally. This CDR3 has 16 residues. The germline CDR1 and CDR2 sequences are LGHDT and YNNKEL (reference sequence). Trimming pared 1 base from V and 7 bases from J, leaving 19 bases between. The sequenced material came from peripheral blood. The receptor was derived from a person aged 65 to 79 with COVID-19, enrolled during active disease. The genes are TRBV3-1 (or the pseudogene TRBV3-2) and TRBJ1-2; D ambiguous. CDR3 protein: CASSQADGRVSRGYTF. The CDR3 DNA is TGTGCCAGCAGCCAAGCCGACGGGAGGGTGAGTCGTGGCTACACCTTC.